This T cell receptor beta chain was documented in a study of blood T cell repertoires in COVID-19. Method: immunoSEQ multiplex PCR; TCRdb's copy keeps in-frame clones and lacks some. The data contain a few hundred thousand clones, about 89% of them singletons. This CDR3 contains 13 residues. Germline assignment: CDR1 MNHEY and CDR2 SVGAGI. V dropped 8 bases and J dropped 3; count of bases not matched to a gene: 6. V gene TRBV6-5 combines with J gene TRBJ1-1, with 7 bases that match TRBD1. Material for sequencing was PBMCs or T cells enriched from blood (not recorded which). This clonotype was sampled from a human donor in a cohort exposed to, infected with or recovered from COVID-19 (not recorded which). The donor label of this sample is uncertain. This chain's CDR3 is CASRRDRYTEAFF. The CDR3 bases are TGTGCCAGCCGTCGGGACAGATACACTGAAGCTTTCTTT.